These T cell receptor beta chains were read from a single sample in a study of control samples from healthy donors and cancer patients. Sequencing was performed with immunoSEQ multiplex PCR; in TCRdb, only in-frame clones are kept and a portion is missing. The table records around 42,000 clones, 75% to 90% of them present only once. The material sequenced was blood. These receptors all stem from a man aged 60-69 years in good health. CDR3s include the opening cysteine and the closing phenylalanine or tryptophan. Each record gives: clone size, D gene, V gene, J gene, CDR3 protein, CDR3 DNA. A D gene is named only where the DNA matches it firmly. A clone size is listed for some rows: how often the clone was seen (once, few, many), or a class if it is expanded.

abundance: NA
d_gene: NA
v_gene: TRBV5-6
j_gene: TRBJ2-1
CDR3aa: CASTKQGYEQFF
CDR3nt: TGTGCCAGCACGAAACAGGGCTATGAGCAGTTCTTC

abundance: NA
d_gene: TRBD1
v_gene: TRBV27
j_gene: TRBJ1-1
CDR3aa: CASRRQGANTEAFF
CDR3nt: TGTGCCAGCAGACGACAGGGGGCGAACACTGAAGCTTTCTTT

abundance: NA
d_gene: TRBD1
v_gene: TRBV6-5
j_gene: TRBJ2-7
CDR3aa: CASSTGQGFSVEQYF
CDR3nt: TGTGCCAGCAGTACGGGACAGGGGTTCAGCGTCGAGCAGTACTTC

abundance: NA
d_gene: TRBD1
v_gene: TRBV4-2
j_gene: TRBJ2-7
CDR3aa: CASSPGQGPSYEQYF
CDR3nt: TGTGCCAGCAGCCCAGGACAGGGACCATCCTACGAGCAGTACTTC

abundance: NA
d_gene: TRBD1
v_gene: TRBV6-5
j_gene: TRBJ1-1
CDR3aa: CASIPYRGQNTEAFF
CDR3nt: TGTGCCAGCATCCCGTACAGGGGACAGAACACTGAAGCTTTCTTT

abundance: NA
d_gene: TRBD1
v_gene: TRBV5-1
j_gene: TRBJ2-7
CDR3aa: CASSYARDRGEQYF
CDR3nt: TGCGCCAGCAGCTATGCGCGGGACAGGGGCGAGCAGTACTTC

abundance: NA
d_gene: TRBD2
v_gene: TRBV7-2
j_gene: TRBJ2-2
CDR3aa: CASSRGLAGGRAGELFF
CDR3nt: TGTGCCAGCAGCCGCGGACTAGCGGGGGGAAGAGCCGGGGAGCTGTTTTTT

abundance: NA
d_gene: TRBD1
v_gene: TRBV5-8
j_gene: TRBJ2-2
CDR3aa: CASSPGGAYIAGELFF
CDR3nt: TGTGCCAGCAGCCCAGGGGGTGCTTACATCGCCGGGGAGCTGTTTTTT

abundance: medium-sized
d_gene: NA
v_gene: TRBV2
j_gene: TRBJ1-5
CDR3aa: CASVQGIGRNQPQHF
CDR3nt: TGTGCCAGCGTTCAGGGTATCGGTCGTAATCAGCCCCAGCATTTT

abundance: NA
d_gene: NA
v_gene: TRBV5-6
j_gene: TRBJ2-7
CDR3aa: CASSPRTGGLYEQYF
CDR3nt: TGTGCCAGCAGCCCGCGGACAGGAGGGTTGTACGAGCAGTACTTC

abundance: NA
d_gene: TRBD2
v_gene: TRBV4-2
j_gene: TRBJ2-3
CDR3aa: CASSQVTSPTDTQYF
CDR3nt: TGTGCCAGCAGCCAAGTGACTAGCCCCACAGATACGCAGTATTTT

abundance: NA
d_gene: TRBD2
v_gene: TRBV6-6
j_gene: TRBJ2-5
CDR3aa: CASSYGLAGGGETQYF
CDR3nt: TGTGCCAGCAGTTACGGTTTAGCGGGGGGCGGGGAGACCCAGTACTTC

abundance: NA
d_gene: TRBD1
v_gene: TRBV19
j_gene: TRBJ2-3
CDR3aa: CASRRQGLRTDTQYF
CDR3nt: TGTGCCAGTAGAAGACAGGGTCTTCGCACAGATACGCAGTATTTT

abundance: NA
d_gene: TRBD2
v_gene: TRBV14
j_gene: TRBJ2-1
CDR3aa: CASSRLAGTLYNEQFF
CDR3nt: TGTGCCAGCAGCCGGCTAGCGGGGACATTATACAATGAGCAGTTCTTC

abundance: once
d_gene: TRBD2
v_gene: TRBV6-2/TRBV6-3
j_gene: TRBJ2-5
CDR3aa: CASSSGTSDQETQYF
CDR3nt: TGTGCCAGCAGTTCCGGGACTAGCGACCAAGAGACCCAGTACTTC

abundance: once
d_gene: NA
v_gene: TRBV7-2
j_gene: TRBJ1-2
CDR3aa: CASSSFQGYNYGYTF
CDR3nt: TGTGCCAGCAGCTCCTTTCAGGGGTATAACTATGGCTACACCTTC

abundance: NA
d_gene: NA
v_gene: TRBV6-2/TRBV6-3
j_gene: TRBJ2-3
CDR3aa: CASSLLLRADTQYF
CDR3nt: TGTGCCAGCAGCCTTCTACTCAGGGCAGATACGCAGTATTTT

abundance: NA
d_gene: TRBD1
v_gene: TRBV7-9
j_gene: TRBJ1-1
CDR3aa: CASSSDRLYAEAFF
CDR3nt: TGTGCCAGCAGCTCGGACAGGCTTTACGCTGAAGCTTTCTTT

abundance: NA
d_gene: TRBD2
v_gene: TRBV30
j_gene: TRBJ2-7
CDR3aa: CAWNSGGEFYEQYF
CDR3nt: TGTGCCTGGAATAGCGGGGGGGAATTCTACGAGCAGTACTTC

abundance: NA
d_gene: NA
v_gene: TRBV7-6
j_gene: TRBJ1-1
CDR3aa: CASSFLGASTEAFF
CDR3nt: TGTGCCAGCAGCTTCCTAGGGGCCAGCACTGAAGCTTTCTTT

abundance: NA
d_gene: TRBD2
v_gene: TRBV5-1
j_gene: TRBJ2-5
CDR3aa: CASSFSGIGSEETQYF
CDR3nt: TGCGCCAGCAGCTTTAGCGGGATAGGTTCCGAAGAGACCCAGTACTTC

abundance: few
d_gene: TRBD2
v_gene: TRBV2
j_gene: TRBJ2-3
CDR3aa: CASSETLAGPAEDTQYF
CDR3nt: TGTGCCAGCAGTGAAACTCTAGCGGGGCCGGCGGAAGATACGCAGTATTTT